The 3 T cell receptor beta chains presented below share a single source sample, sequenced in a study of shared clonotypes between healthy human individuals. The assay was immunoSEQ multiplex PCR, and TCRdb's table has in-frame clones only and misses some. The table shows around 370,000 clones, with just over 95% occurring only once. Material for sequencing was memory CD8+ T cells sorted from blood. Specified subset: CD45RO+ cells pooled with CCR7-negative TemRA cells. The receptors stem from a man between 25 and 39 years old in good health.

As to this clone: Other nucleotide sequences in the sample specify the same CDR3. The rearrangement joins TRBV7-2 to TRBJ2-1; 7 bases are shared with TRBD2. Trimming took 3 bases from V and 1 from J; bases not matched to a gene: 0. The CDR3 loop spans 14 amino acids. Germline lookup yields CDR1 SGHTA and CDR2 FQGNSA. CDR3 sequence (DNA): TGTGCCAGCAGCTTGGGGGGGTCCTACAATGAGCAGTTCTTC. It is translated as CASSLGGSYNEQFF.

This chain joins TRBV4-2 and TRBJ1-3; weak D call: TRBD1 (5 bases). V dropped 0 bases and J dropped 0 bases, with 12 bases sitting between them. The CDR3 extends over 17 amino acids. Germline values: CDR1 LGHNA, CDR2 YNFKEQ. CDR3 DNA sequence: TGTGCCAGCAGCCAAGATGCCCAGGGCCTCTCTGGAAACACCATATATTTT. Translation: CASSQDAQGLSGNTIYF.

The V gene is TRBV2, the J gene TRBJ2-1; D gene ambiguous. CDR3 length: 13 residues. Per germline, CDR1 SNHLY and CDR2 FYNNEI. The germline V and J ends were trimmed by 2 bases and 1 base, with 3 bases remaining between them. The CDR3 bases are TGTGCCAGCAGTGAACTGTCCTACAATGAGCAGTTCTTC. Its protein is CASSELSYNEQFF.